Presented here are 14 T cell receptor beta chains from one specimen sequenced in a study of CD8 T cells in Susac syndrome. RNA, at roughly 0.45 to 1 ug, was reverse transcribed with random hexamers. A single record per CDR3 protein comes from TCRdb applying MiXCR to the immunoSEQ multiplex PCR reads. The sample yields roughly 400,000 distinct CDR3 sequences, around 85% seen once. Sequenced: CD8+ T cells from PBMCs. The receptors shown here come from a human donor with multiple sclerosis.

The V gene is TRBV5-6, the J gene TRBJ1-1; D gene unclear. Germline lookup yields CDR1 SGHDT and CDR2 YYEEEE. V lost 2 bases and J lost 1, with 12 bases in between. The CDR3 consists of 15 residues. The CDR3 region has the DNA TGTGCCAGCAGCTTTAGCTCAGGTGCGAACACTGAAGCTTTCTTT. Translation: CASSFSSGANTEAFF.

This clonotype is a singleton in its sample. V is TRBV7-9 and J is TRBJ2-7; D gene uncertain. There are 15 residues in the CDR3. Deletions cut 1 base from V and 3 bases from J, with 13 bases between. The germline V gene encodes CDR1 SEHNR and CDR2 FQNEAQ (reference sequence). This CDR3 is CASSLVESVGYEQYF. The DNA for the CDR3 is TGTGCCAGCAGCTTAGTCGAGTCCGTTGGCTACGAGCAGTACTTC.

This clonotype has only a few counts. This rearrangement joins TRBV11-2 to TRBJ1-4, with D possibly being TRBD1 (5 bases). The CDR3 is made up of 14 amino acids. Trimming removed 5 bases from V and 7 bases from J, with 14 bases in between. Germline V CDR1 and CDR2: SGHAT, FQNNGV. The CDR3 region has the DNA TGTGCCAGCAGCCGAACAGGTTGGGGTGAAAAACTGTTTTTT. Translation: CASSRTGWGEKLFF.

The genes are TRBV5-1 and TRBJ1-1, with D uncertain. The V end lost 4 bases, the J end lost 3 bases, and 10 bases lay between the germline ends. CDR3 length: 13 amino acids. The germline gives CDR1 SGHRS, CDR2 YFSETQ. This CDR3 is CASSHLGYTEAFF. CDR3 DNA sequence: TGCGCCAGCAGCCACCTTGGCTACACTGAAGCTTTCTTT.

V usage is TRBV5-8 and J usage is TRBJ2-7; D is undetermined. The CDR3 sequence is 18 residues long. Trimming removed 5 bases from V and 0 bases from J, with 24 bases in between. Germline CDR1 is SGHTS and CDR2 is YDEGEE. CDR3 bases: TGTGCCAGCAGATTCACCTACCGGCCGGATACGAGCTCCTACGAGCAGTACTTC. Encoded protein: CASRFTYRPDTSSYEQYF.

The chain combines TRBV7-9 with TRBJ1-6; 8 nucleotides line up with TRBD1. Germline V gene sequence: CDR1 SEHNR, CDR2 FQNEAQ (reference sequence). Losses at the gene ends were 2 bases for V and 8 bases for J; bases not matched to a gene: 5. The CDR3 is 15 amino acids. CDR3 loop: CASSLSGQGDSPLHF. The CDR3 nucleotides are TGTGCCAGCAGCTTAAGTGGACAGGGTGATTCACCCCTCCACTTT.

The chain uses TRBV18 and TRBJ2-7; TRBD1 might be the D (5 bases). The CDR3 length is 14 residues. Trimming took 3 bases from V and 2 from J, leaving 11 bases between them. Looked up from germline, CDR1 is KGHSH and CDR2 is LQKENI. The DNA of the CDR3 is TGTGCCAGCTCACCCCGAAAGGGGACCTACGAGCAGTACTTC. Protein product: CASSPRKGTYEQYF.

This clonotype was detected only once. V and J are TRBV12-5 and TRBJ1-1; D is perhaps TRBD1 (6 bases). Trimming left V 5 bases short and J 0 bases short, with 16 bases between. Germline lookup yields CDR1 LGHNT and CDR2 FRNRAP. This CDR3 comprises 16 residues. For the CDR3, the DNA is TGTGCTAGTGGTCCCCCCGGGACACCCTTGAACACTGAAGCTTTCTTT. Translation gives CASGPPGTPLNTEAFF.

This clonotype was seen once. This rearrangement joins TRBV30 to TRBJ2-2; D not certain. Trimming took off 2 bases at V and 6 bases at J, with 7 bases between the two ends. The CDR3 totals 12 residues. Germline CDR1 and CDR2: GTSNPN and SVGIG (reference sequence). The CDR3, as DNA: TGTGCCTGGAGTTTTATCCCCGGGGAGCTGTTTTTT. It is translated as CAWSFIPGELFF.

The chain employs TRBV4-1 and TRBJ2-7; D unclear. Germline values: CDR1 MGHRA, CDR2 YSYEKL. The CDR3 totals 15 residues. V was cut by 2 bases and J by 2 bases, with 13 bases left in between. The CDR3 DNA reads TGCGCCAGCAGCCAACTTCTCCAGAATACCTACGAGCAGTACTTC. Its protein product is CASSQLLQNTYEQYF.

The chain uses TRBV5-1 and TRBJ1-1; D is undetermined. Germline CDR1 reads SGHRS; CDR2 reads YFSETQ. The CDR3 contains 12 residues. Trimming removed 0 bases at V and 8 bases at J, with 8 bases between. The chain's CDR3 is CASSLESSEAFF. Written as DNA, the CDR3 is TGCGCCAGCAGCTTGGAAAGCAGCGAAGCTTTCTTT.

CDR3 nucleotides: TGTGCCAGCAGTAGGACATCTTCCTACGAGCAGTACTTC. Encoded protein: CASSRTSSYEQYF. The chain combines TRBV28 with TRBJ2-7; possibly TRBD1 for D (5 bases). The ends were cut back, 5 bases at V and 1 base at J, with 9 bases in the middle. CDR3 length: 13 residues. From germline, CDR1 is MDHEN and CDR2 SYDVKM.

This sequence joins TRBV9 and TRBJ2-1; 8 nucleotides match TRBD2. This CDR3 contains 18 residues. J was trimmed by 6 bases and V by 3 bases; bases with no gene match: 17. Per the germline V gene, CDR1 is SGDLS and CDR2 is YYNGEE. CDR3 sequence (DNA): TGTGCCAGCAGCGATATAGCCTCCCGGGAGGGCCTAATCAATGAGCAGTTCTTC. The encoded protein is CASSDIASREGLINEQFF. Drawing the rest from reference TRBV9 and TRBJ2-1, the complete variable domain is DSGVTQTPKHLITATGQRVTLRCSPRSGDLSVYWYQQSLDQGLQFLIQYYNGEERAKGNILERFSAQQFPDLHSELNLSSLELGDSALYFCASSDIASREGLINEQFFGPGTRLTVL.

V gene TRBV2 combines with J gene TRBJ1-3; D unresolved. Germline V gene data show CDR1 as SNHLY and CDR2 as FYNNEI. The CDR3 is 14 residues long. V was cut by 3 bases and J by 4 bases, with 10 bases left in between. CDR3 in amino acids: CASSDGSGGNTIYF. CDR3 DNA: TGTGCCAGCAGTGATGGGTCCGGCGGAAACACCATATATTTT.